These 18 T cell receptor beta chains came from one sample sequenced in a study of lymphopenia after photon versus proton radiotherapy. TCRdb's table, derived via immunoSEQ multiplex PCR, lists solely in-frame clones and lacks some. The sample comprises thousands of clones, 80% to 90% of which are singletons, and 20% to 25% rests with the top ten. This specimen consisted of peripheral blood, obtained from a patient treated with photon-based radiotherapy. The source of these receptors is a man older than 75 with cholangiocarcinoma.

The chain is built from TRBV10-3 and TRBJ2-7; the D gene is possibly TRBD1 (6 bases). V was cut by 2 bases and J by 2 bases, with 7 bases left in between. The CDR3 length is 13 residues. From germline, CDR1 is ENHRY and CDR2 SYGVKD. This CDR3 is CAISETGTYEQYF. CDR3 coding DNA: TGTGCCATCAGTGAGACAGGGACCTACGAGCAGTACTTC.

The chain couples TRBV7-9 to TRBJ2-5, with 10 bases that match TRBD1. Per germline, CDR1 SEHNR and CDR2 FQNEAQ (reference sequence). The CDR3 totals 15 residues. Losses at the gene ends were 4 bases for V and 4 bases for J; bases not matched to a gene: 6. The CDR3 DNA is TGTGCCAGCAGCTCCGCTGGGGACAGGGGAGAGACCCAGTACTTC. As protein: CASSSAGDRGETQYF. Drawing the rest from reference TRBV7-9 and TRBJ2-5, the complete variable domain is DTGVSQNPRHKITKRGQNVTFRCDPISEHNRLYWYRQTLGQGPEFLTYFQNEAQLEKSRLLSDRFSAERPKGSFSTLEIQRTEQGDSAMYLCASSSAGDRGETQYFGPGTRLLVL.

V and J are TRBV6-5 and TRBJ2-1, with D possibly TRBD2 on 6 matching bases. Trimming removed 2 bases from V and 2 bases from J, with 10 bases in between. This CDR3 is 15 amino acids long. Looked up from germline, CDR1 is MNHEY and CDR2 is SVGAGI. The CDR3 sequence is CASSYLGLTYNEQFF. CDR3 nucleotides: TGTGCCAGCAGTTACCTGGGACTCACCTACAATGAGCAGTTCTTC.

The CDR3 loop is CASSLWGVPTDTQYF. The CDR3 nucleotides are TGTGCCAGCAGTTTGTGGGGGGTTCCCACAGATACGCAGTATTTT. The chain couples TRBV6-6 to TRBJ2-3, with a possible D match to TRBD2 (6 bases). The V gene lost 4 bases and the J gene lost 2 bases, with 13 bases spanning the gap. Germline CDR1 MNHNY, CDR2 SVGAGI (reference sequence). The CDR3 is 15 residues long.

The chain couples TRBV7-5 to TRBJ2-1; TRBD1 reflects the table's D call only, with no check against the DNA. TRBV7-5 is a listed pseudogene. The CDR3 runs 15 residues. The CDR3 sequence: CARSLGVDTYNEQFF. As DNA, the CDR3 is TGTGCCAGAAGCTTAGGTGTGGACACATACAATGAGCAGTTCTTC.

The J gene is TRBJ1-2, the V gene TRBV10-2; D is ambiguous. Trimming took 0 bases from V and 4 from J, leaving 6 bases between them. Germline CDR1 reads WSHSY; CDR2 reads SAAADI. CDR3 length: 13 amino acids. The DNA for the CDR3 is TGCGCCAGCAGTGAGTCGGGAAGCTATGGCTACACCTTC. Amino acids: CASSESGSYGYTF.

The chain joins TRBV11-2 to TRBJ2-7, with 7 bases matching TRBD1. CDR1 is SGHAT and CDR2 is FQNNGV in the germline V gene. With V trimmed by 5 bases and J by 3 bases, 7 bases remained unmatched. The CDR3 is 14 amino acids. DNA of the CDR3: TGTGCCAGCAGCACGTGGACAGGCCTCTACGAGCAGTACTTC. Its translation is CASSTWTGLYEQYF.

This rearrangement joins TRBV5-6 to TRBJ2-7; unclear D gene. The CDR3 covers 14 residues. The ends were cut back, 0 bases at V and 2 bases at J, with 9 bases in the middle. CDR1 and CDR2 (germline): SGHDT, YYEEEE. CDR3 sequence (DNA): TGTGCCAGCAGCTTGGGTGGCGCTACCTACGAGCAGTACTTC. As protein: CASSLGGATYEQYF.

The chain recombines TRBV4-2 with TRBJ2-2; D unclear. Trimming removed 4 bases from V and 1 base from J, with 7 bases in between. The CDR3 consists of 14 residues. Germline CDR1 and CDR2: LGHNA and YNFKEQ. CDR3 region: CASSPGWNTGELFF. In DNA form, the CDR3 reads TGTGCCAGCAGCCCCGGTTGGAACACCGGGGAGCTGTTTTTT.

The CDR3 is CASSHPPGGPSYGYTF. The CDR3 region has the DNA TGTGCCAGCAGTCACCCCCCGGGGGGGCCGAGCTATGGCTACACCTTC. The chain employs TRBV6-6 and TRBJ1-2; tentative D call: TRBD1 (6 bases). Germline CDR1 reads MNHNY; CDR2 reads SVGAGI (reference sequence). This CDR3 comprises 16 residues. Trimming removed 5 bases from V and 4 bases from J, with 20 bases in between.

CDR3: CASSLGTGVGIWYF. As DNA, the CDR3 is TGTGCCAGCAGCTTAGGGACAGGTGTGGGAATTTGGTACTTC. The rearrangement joins TRBV7-9 to TRBJ2-4; 7 bases align to TRBD1. V shed 1 base, J shed 15 bases, and the junction held 12 bases outside the gene matches. In germline, CDR1 is SEHNR, CDR2 FQNEAQ (reference sequence). This CDR3 is built from 14 residues.

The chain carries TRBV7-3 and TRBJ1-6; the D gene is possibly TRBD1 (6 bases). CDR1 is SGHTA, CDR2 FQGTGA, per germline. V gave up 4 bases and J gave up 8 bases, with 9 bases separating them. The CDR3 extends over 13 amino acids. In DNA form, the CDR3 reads TGTGCCAGCAGCTGGGACACAGATTCACCCCTCCACTTT. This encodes CASSWDTDSPLHF.

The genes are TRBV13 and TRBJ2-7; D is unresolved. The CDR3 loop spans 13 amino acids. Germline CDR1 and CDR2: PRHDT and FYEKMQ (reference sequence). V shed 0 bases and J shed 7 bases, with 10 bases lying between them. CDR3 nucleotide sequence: TGTGCCAGCAGCTTAGGATACCGCGCGGAGCAGTACTTC. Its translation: CASSLGYRAEQYF.

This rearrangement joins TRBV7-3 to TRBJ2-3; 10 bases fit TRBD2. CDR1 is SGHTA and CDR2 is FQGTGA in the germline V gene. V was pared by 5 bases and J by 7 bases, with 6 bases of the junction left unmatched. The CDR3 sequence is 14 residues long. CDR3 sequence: CASSGLAARNTQYF. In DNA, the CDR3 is TGTGCCAGCAGCGGACTAGCGGCCCGAAATACGCAGTATTTT.

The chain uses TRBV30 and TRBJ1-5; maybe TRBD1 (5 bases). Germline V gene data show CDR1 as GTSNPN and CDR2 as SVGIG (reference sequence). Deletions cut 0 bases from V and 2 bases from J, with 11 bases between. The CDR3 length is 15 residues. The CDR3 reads CAWSVGRAGNQPQHF. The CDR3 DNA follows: TGTGCCTGGAGTGTCGGCAGGGCAGGCAATCAGCCCCAGCATTTT.

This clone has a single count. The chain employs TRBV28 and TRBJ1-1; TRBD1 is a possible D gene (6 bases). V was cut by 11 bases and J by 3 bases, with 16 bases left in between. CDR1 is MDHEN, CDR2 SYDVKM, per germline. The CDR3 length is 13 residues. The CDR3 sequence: CASRGGTYTEAFF. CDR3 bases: TGTGCCTCCCGCGGGGGCACTTACACTGAAGCTTTCTTT.

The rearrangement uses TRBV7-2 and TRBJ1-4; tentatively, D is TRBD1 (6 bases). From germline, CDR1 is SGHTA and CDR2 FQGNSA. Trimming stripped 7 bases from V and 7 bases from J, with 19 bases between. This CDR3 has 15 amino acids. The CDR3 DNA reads TGTGCCAGCAACAGTGGGGGGGCTTTGGGTGAAAAACTGTTTTTT. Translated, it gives CASNSGGALGEKLFF.

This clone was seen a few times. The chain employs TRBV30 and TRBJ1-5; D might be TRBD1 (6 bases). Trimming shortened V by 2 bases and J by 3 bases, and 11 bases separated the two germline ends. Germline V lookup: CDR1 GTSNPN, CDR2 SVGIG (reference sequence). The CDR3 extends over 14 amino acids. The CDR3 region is CAWSRGADNQPQHF. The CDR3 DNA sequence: TGTGCCTGGAGTAGGGGGGCCGACAATCAGCCCCAGCATTTT.